The 9 T cell receptor beta chains below come from one sample, sequenced in a study of beta chain features in type 1 diabetes. No antigen is known for these receptors. Findings and caveats of the study: In all four CD4+ subsets, TCRB CDR3 length was significantly, moderately reduced in type 1 diabetes.

The sequenced template was cDNA made from the entire isolated RNA. Data came from immunoSEQ multiplex PCR; TCRdb stores just in-frame clones and leaves some out. Of 400,000 or so clones listed, around 13% are singletons. Sequenced material: naive CD4+ T cells from blood. These receptors originate from a woman in her late teens or twenties with type 1 diabetes.

The chain uses TRBV30 and TRBJ2-3; D is uncertain. CDR1 is GTSNPN and CDR2 is SVGIG in the germline V gene (reference sequence). This CDR3 is built from 14 residues. V shed 3 bases and J shed 8 bases, with 18 bases lying between them. The CDR3 protein is CAWSDDLVPGTQYF. Written as DNA, the CDR3 is TGTGCCTGGAGCGACGATCTGGTCCCAGGTACGCAGTATTTT.

CDR3 sequence reads: CASSADRWAREQYF. The CDR3 DNA follows: TGTGCCAGCAGCGCGGACAGGTGGGCCCGAGAGCAGTACTTC. V is TRBV13 and J is TRBJ2-7; TRBD1 aligns across 7 bases. The V gene end was trimmed by 5 bases and the J gene end by 7 bases; junction bases not matched to a gene: 11. The CDR3 consists of 14 residues. Germline CDR1 is PRHDT and CDR2 is FYEKMQ (reference sequence).

This clone was counted between two and nine times. V and J are TRBV28 and TRBJ1-2; D gene ambiguous. The V gene's germline CDR1 is MDHEN and CDR2 SYDVKM. Deletions cut 6 bases from V and 5 bases from J, with 10 bases between. The CDR3 has 12 residues. CDR3 DNA: TGTGCCAGCAGATCCAGATCATATGGCTACACCTTC. Translated: CASRSRSYGYTF.

V usage is TRBV7-3 and J usage is TRBJ2-3; TRBD2 agrees at 9 bases. J lost 4 bases, V lost 5 bases, and 4 bases had no gene match. The CDR3 runs 14 residues. Germline CDR1 is SGHTA and CDR2 is FQGTGA. In DNA, the CDR3 is TGTGCCAGCAGCCCCGGCGGGGGGGCAGATACGCAGTATTTT. It encodes CASSPGGGADTQYF.

This clone has more than one count but fewer than ten. The gene calls are TRBV4-2 and TRBJ2-2; 7 bases align to TRBD1. J gave up 5 bases and V 8 bases, and 5 bases lay outside the gene matches. The germline gives CDR1 LGHNA, CDR2 YNFKEQ. The CDR3 has 13 residues. CDR3 nucleotide sequence: TGTGCCAGCCGACAGGGTATTACCGGGGAGCTGTTTTTT. Translated, it gives CASRQGITGELFF.

This chain links TRBV28 with TRBJ1-2; the D is unclear. The CDR3 extends over 12 amino acids. With 2 bases removed from V and 6 bases from J, the gap between germline ends came to 7 bases. Germline CDR1 is MDHEN and CDR2 is SYDVKM. The CDR3 sequence is CASSLSRDGYTF. The CDR3 nucleotides read TGTGCCAGCAGTTTAAGTCGGGATGGCTACACCTTC.

The V and J genes are TRBV7-9 and TRBJ2-2; no clear D gene. Trimming stripped 5 bases from V and 5 bases from J, with 18 bases between. In germline, CDR1 is SEHNR, CDR2 FQNEAQ (reference sequence). The CDR3 consists of 16 residues. CDR3 region: CASSRGLFTSTGELFF. As DNA, the CDR3 is TGTGCCAGCAGCCGCGGCCTATTTACTTCAACCGGGGAGCTGTTTTTT.

The chain employs TRBV4-3 and TRBJ2-7, with D tentatively TRBD1 (5 bases). Trimming took off 0 bases at V and 6 bases at J, with 12 bases between the two ends. The CDR3 is made up of 14 amino acids. Germline V gene sequence: CDR1 LGHNA, CDR2 YSLEER. The chain's CDR3 is CASSQDGAGGEQYF. The DNA for the CDR3 is TGCGCCAGCAGCCAAGATGGGGCTGGTGGCGAGCAGTACTTC.

Here the CDR3 reads CASSYSAGQSYEQYF. As DNA, the CDR3 is TGTGCCAGCAGTTACTCGGCGGGACAGTCCTACGAGCAGTACTTC. The chain employs TRBV6-5 and TRBJ2-7; TRBD1 is a possible D gene (7 bases). Per germline, CDR1 MNHEY and CDR2 SVGAGI. CDR3 length equals 15 residues. V gave up 0 bases and J gave up 1 base, with 10 bases separating them.